This TCR beta chain was recorded in a study of beta chain features in type 1 diabetes. Across the study: Cell yields, gender and age were similar in healthy donors and patients.

Reverse transcription of all isolated RNA meant that expressed TCRB transcripts were sequenced. Here immunoSEQ multiplex PCR was the method, and the copy in TCRdb shows in-frame clones only, minus some. In the table there are a few hundred thousand clones, around 9.9% of which are singletons. As for this clone: Its antigen is currently unknown.

Overall study findings and caveats: For patients, the naive, central memory and Treg TCRB repertoires appeared more alike than for healthy donors. Shorter TCRB CDR3s, moderately but significantly so, marked every one of the four CD4+ subsets in Type 1 diabetes patients.

Staining for CD45RO/CCR7/CD25/CD127/CD95/CD27 allowed sorting of CD4+ naive, central memory, regulatory and stem cell-like memory cells. This CDR3 has 16 residues. Germline V lookup: CDR1 SGHTA, CDR2 FQGNSA. Trimming took 1 base from V and 2 from J, leaving 12 bases between them. This TCR derives from a man under 40 with type 1 diabetes. The V and J genes are TRBV7-2 and TRBJ1-5, with a weak D call TRBD1 (5 bases). The sample comprised naive CD4+ T cells from blood. CDR3 sequence: CASSLEATVGNQPQHF. CDR3 sequence (DNA): TGTGCCAGCAGCTTAGAGGCGACAGTGGGCAATCAGCCCCAGCATTTT.